This T cell receptor beta chain stems from a study of T cells in localized non-small cell lung cancer. On this clone: Its specificity is unknown.

Findings of the study overall: Measurement of T cell clonality placed uninvolved adjacent lung highest, above the level in tumor. Elevated circulating T cell density in blood was associated with longer overall survival. Analysis by sequencing included only one tumor region, so heterogeneity remains possible.

Here immunoSEQ multiplex PCR was the method, and the copy in TCRdb shows in-frame clones only, minus some. The sample includes over 20,000 clones, 65% to 85% of them seen just once. V lost 5 bases and J lost 7, with 19 bases in between. The CDR3 length is 15 residues. The V gene's germline CDR1 is SGHTA and CDR2 FQGTGA. The chain carries TRBV7-3 and TRBJ2-3; possibly TRBD2 for D (6 bases). The clonotype originates from a man aged 35 to 69 with stage II lung adenocarcinoma. The specimen comprised PBMCs, sampled before any cancer treatment. Here the CDR3 DNA reads TGTGCCAGCAGCCTTTCGGGGACTTCAAGCAATACGCAGTATTTT. It is translated as CASSLSGTSSNTQYF.